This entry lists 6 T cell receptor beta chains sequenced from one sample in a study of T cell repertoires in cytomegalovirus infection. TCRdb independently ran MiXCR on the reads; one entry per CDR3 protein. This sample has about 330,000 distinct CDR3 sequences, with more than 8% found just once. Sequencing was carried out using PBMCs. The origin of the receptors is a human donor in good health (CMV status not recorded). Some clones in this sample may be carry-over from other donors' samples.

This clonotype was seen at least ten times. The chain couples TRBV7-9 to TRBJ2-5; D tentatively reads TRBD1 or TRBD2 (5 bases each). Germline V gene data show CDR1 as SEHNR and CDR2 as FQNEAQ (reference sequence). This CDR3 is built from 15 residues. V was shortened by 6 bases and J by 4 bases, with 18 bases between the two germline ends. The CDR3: CASRPNGAGGETQYF. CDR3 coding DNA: TGTGCCAGCAGGCCTAACGGGGCAGGAGGAGAGACCCAGTACTTC.

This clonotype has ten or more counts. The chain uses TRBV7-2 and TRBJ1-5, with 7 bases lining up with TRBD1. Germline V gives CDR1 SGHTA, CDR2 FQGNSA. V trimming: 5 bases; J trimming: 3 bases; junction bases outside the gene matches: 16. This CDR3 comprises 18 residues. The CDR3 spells CASSKVPGQRGDNQPQHF. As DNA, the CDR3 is TGTGCCAGCAGCAAAGTCCCGGGACAGAGGGGGGACAATCAGCCCCAGCATTTT.

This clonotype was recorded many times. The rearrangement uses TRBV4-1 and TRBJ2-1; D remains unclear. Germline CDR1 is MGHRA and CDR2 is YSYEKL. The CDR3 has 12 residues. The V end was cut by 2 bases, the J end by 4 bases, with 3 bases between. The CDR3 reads CASSQNYNEQFF. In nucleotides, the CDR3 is TGCGCCAGCAGCCAAAATTACAATGAGCAGTTCTTC.

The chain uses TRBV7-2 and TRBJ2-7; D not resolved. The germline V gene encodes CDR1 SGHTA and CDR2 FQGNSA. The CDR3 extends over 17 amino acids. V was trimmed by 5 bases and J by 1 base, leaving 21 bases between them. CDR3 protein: CASSARAFPPGSYEQYF. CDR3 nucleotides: TGTGCCAGCAGCGCTCGGGCTTTTCCGCCTGGTTCCTACGAGCAGTACTTC.

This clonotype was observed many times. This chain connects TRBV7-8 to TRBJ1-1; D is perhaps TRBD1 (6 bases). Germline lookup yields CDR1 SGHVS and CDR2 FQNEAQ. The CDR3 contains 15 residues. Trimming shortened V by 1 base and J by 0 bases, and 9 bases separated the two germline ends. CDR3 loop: CASSLVRGLNTEAFF. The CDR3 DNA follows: TGTGCCAGCAGCTTAGTGAGGGGGTTGAACACTGAAGCTTTCTTT.

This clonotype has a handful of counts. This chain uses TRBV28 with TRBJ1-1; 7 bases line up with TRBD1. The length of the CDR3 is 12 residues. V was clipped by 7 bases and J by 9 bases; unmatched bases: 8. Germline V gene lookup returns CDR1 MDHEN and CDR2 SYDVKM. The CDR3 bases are TGTGCCAGCATCAGGGGGAGTGAAAAAGCTTTCTTT. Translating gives CASIRGSEKAFF. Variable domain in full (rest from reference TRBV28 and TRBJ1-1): DVKVTQSSRYLVKRTGEKVFLECVQDMDHENMFWYRQDPGLGLRLIYFSYDVKMKEKGDIPEGYSVSREKKERFSLILESASTNQTSMYLCASIRGSEKAFFGQGTRLTVV.